The 25 T cell receptor beta chains listed next were all sequenced from one sample in a study of T cell responses to AZD1222 COVID-19 vaccine. TCRdb keeps only in-frame clones here, not all; method: immunoSEQ multiplex PCR. The sample holds some 130,000 clones, more than 80% seen once. The sample consisted of peripheral blood, taken on day 0 of AZD1222 vaccination. The receptors derive from an adult in good health.

The gene calls are TRBV27 and TRBJ2-3; D may correspond to TRBD1 or TRBD2 (5 bases each). CDR1 and CDR2 (germline): MNHEY, SMNVEV (reference sequence). The CDR3 runs 16 residues. Trimming removed 8 bases from V and 2 bases from J, with 20 bases in between. The CDR3 reads CASGGPHPSYTDTQYF. The CDR3 nucleotides read TGTGCCAGCGGGGGACCCCACCCTTCCTACACAGATACGCAGTATTTT.

V is TRBV5-1 and J is TRBJ1-1, with 9 bases fitting TRBD1. CDR1 and CDR2 from the germline V gene are SGHRS and YFSETQ. The CDR3 covers 14 residues. Trimming removed 3 bases from V and 6 bases from J; junction bases left unmatched: 6. In DNA form, the CDR3 reads TGCGCCAGCAGCTCACAGGGGGCGGTAGCTGAAGCTTTCTTT. It encodes CASSSQGAVAEAFF.

This rearrangement joins TRBV28 to TRBJ1-6; D gene unclear. Germline V lookup: CDR1 MDHEN, CDR2 SYDVKM. V lost 2 bases and J 6 bases, leaving 8 bases between the germline ends. The CDR3 runs to 14 residues. As DNA, the CDR3 is TGTGCCAGCAGTTTAAGTGATGCTAATTCACCCCTCCACTTT. This gives the protein CASSLSDANSPLHF.

This clone has just a few counts. The genes are TRBV7-6 and TRBJ2-3; TRBD2 matches at 11 bases. Germline V gene data show CDR1 as SGHVS and CDR2 as FNYEAQ. Losses at the gene ends were 1 base for V and 5 bases for J; bases not matched to a gene: 8. This CDR3 is 17 amino acids long. This CDR3 is CASSLVATSGGGDTQYF. CDR3 nucleotides: TGTGCCAGCAGCTTAGTTGCTACTAGCGGGGGAGGAGATACGCAGTATTTT.

This chain links TRBV27 with TRBJ1-1; TRBD1 might be the D (5 bases). This CDR3 is 13 amino acids long. From germline, CDR1 is MNHEY and CDR2 SMNVEV (reference sequence). V was trimmed by 6 bases and J by 6 bases, leaving 14 bases between them. The CDR3 bases are TGTGCCAGCAGGACCGGGGCGAGCGCTGAAGCTTTCTTT. Its translation is CASRTGASAEAFF.

In DNA form, the CDR3 reads TGTGCCAGCTCACCGGACAGGGAGAATTCACCCCTCCACTTT. This gives the protein CASSPDRENSPLHF. The rearrangement links TRBV18 to TRBJ1-6, with 8 bases that match TRBD1. CDR1 is KGHSH, CDR2 LQKENI, per germline. V dropped 3 bases and J dropped 7; count of bases not matched to a gene: 2. There are 14 residues in the CDR3.

The rearrangement links TRBV5-1 to TRBJ2-5; 9 bases align to TRBD1. The CDR3 length is 14 residues. V shed 4 bases, J shed 7 bases, and the junction held 8 bases outside the gene matches. The germline CDR1 and CDR2 sequences are SGHRS and YFSETQ. The chain's CDR3 is CASSQGQGGATQYF. Written as DNA, the CDR3 is TGCGCCAGCAGCCAGGGACAGGGAGGGGCGACCCAGTACTTC.

This clone was counted a single time. The genes are TRBV2 and TRBJ2-1; 16 positions agree with TRBD2. CDR1 SNHLY and CDR2 FYNNEI come from the germline V gene. CDR3 length: 18 residues. Trimming took 6 bases from V and 6 from J; bases not matched to a gene: 11. CDR3 protein: CASSQKGLAGGLVNEQFF. As DNA, the CDR3 is TGTGCCAGCAGCCAAAAGGGACTAGCGGGGGGGCTGGTCAATGAGCAGTTCTTC.

In its sample, this clone was seen once. The chain is built from TRBV5-1 and TRBJ2-7; no firm D call. In germline, CDR1 is SGHRS, CDR2 YFSETQ. V lost 8 bases and J 1 base, leaving 13 bases between the germline ends. The CDR3 covers 13 residues. The CDR3: CASYADPSYEQYF. CDR3 bases: TGCGCCAGTTATGCGGACCCTTCCTACGAGCAGTACTTC.

This chain connects TRBV2 to TRBJ1-5; 10 nucleotides agree with TRBD1. Germline loops: CDR1 SNHLY, CDR2 FYNNEI. The CDR3 length is 15 residues. V lost 4 bases, J lost 6 bases, and 6 bases stayed unmatched. CDR3 coding DNA: TGTGCCAGCAGTGCCGACAGGGGGCAGGCTCAGCCCCAGCATTTT. This gives the protein CASSADRGQAQPQHF.

This sequence joins TRBV29-1 and TRBJ2-7; the D gene is possibly TRBD1 (6 bases). Per germline, CDR1 SQVTM and CDR2 ANQGSEA. This CDR3 comprises 13 residues. V was trimmed by 4 bases and J by 7 bases, leaving 17 bases between them. As DNA, the CDR3 is TGCAGCGTTGGGGGACATACCCTGGGGGAGCAGTACTTC. It is translated as CSVGGHTLGEQYF.

This chain links TRBV5-3 with TRBJ1-2; D might be TRBD1 (5 bases). TRBV5-3 is given ORF status, its function remaining uncertain. This CDR3 comprises 14 residues. Trimming removed 0 bases at V and 3 bases at J, with 9 bases between. CDR3 sequence reads: CARSLAGGDYGYTF. Written as DNA, the CDR3 is TGTGCCAGAAGCTTGGCCGGGGGAGACTATGGCTACACCTTC.

The chain employs TRBV7-2 and TRBJ1-1; D is unresolved. This CDR3 region has 14 residues. Trimming took off 2 bases at V and 4 bases at J, with 11 bases between the two ends. Germline V lookup: CDR1 SGHTA, CDR2 FQGNSA. CDR3 region: CASSLSYASTEAFF. The CDR3 DNA is TGTGCCAGCAGCTTAAGTTACGCGAGCACTGAAGCTTTCTTT.

This clone was counted a single time. The V call is TRBV19, the J call TRBJ1-4; no reliable D call. V lost 4 bases to trimming and J lost 6 bases, with 18 bases between them. This CDR3 has 16 amino acids. Per germline, CDR1 LNHDA and CDR2 SQIVND (reference sequence). The CDR3 loop reads CASSNRRGEDHEKLFF. CDR3 bases: TGTGCCAGTAGTAATAGACGGGGTGAGGACCATGAAAAACTGTTTTTT.

The CDR3 DNA reads as TGTGCCAGCAATTTAAAACAGGGGGGCTATGGCTACACCTTC. Amino acids: CASNLKQGGYGYTF. The chain combines TRBV5-6 with TRBJ1-2, with 8 bases fitting TRBD1. CDR3 length: 14 amino acids. V shed 6 bases, J shed 4 bases, and the junction held 8 bases outside the gene matches. Germline V gene sequence: CDR1 SGHDT, CDR2 YYEEEE.

This clone was picked up one time. This chain joins TRBV7-9 and TRBJ1-5; 7 bases are shared with TRBD1. The germline V gene encodes CDR1 SEHNR and CDR2 FQNEAQ (reference sequence). This CDR3 has 13 residues. The junction had 2 bases not matched to a gene; V was cut back by 7 bases and J by 2 bases. The CDR3 loop is CASTGQGNQPQHF. The CDR3 DNA is TGTGCCAGCACAGGACAGGGCAATCAGCCCCAGCATTTT.

This chain links TRBV29-1 with TRBJ1-2; no clear D gene. Trimming removed 4 bases from V and 2 bases from J, with 11 bases in between. CDR3 length equals 13 residues. Germline loops: CDR1 SQVTM, CDR2 ANQGSEA. This CDR3 reads CSVVGPGNYGYTF. The CDR3 DNA reads TGCAGCGTTGTGGGTCCTGGCAACTATGGCTACACCTTC.

The rearrangement links TRBV28 to TRBJ1-2; TRBD1 is a possible D gene (6 bases). V shed 5 bases and J shed 3 bases, with 16 bases lying between them. Germline loops: CDR1 MDHEN, CDR2 SYDVKM. CDR3 size: 15 residues. The CDR3 sequence: CASSPLGGVDYGYTF. CDR3 nucleotide sequence: TGTGCCAGCAGTCCTTTAGGGGGTGTCGACTATGGCTACACCTTC.

This clone has more than one count but fewer than ten. The chain recombines TRBV10-3 with TRBJ1-1; possibly TRBD1 for D (5 bases). The V gene lost 10 bases and the J gene lost 4 bases, with 10 bases spanning the gap. CDR1 and CDR2 (germline): ENHRY, SYGVKD. The length of the CDR3 is 11 residues. CDR3 sequence reads: CATQGSTEAFF. The CDR3 coding sequence is TGTGCCACCCAGGGAAGCACTGAAGCTTTCTTT.

This clone has a handful of counts. This sequence joins TRBV28 and TRBJ1-2; D might be TRBD1 (5 bases). Germline assignment: CDR1 MDHEN and CDR2 SYDVKM. Trimming left V 5 bases short and J 4 bases short, with 17 bases between. CDR3 length equals 15 residues. In DNA form, the CDR3 reads TGTGCCAGCAGTCCCGACAACAGGAAGGGCTATGGCTACACCTTC. It is translated as CASSPDNRKGYGYTF.

This clone occurred once. This rearrangement joins TRBV30 to TRBJ1-6, with a weak D call TRBD1 (5 bases). Germline V gene data show CDR1 as GTSNPN and CDR2 as SVGIG (reference sequence). The CDR3 is made up of 15 amino acids. V shed 0 bases and J shed 7 bases, with 13 bases lying between them. Written as DNA, the CDR3 is TGTGCCTGGAGTGTACTTGACAGTAGAAATTCACCCCTCCACTTT. This translates into CAWSVLDSRNSPLHF.

This chain joins TRBV7-2 and TRBJ2-1; 8 positions match TRBD1. The germline V gene encodes CDR1 SGHTA and CDR2 FQGNSA. The CDR3 loop spans 15 amino acids. V gave up 5 bases and J gave up 2 bases; unmatched junction bases: 5. CDR3 in DNA: TGTGCCAGCAGCCAACCGGGACAGGCCTACAATGAGCAGTTCTTC. It specifies CASSQPGQAYNEQFF.

The V gene is TRBV10-3, the J gene TRBJ1-2; 7 bases are shared with TRBD1. V shed 0 bases, J shed 4 bases, and the junction held 5 bases outside the gene matches. Germline CDR1 reads ENHRY; CDR2 reads SYGVKD. The CDR3 length is 15 residues. CDR3 protein: CAISESGGSSYGYTF. CDR3 coding DNA: TGTGCCATCAGTGAGTCAGGGGGCAGCAGCTATGGCTACACCTTC.

J is TRBJ2-2 and V is TRBV7-9, with TRBD2 matching over 11 bases. This CDR3 is built from 16 residues. From germline, CDR1 is SEHNR and CDR2 FQNEAQ (reference sequence). V lost 5 bases to trimming and J lost 4 bases; unmatched junction nucleotides: 6. The DNA of the CDR3 is TGTGCCAGCAGCCTCACTAGCGGGGGACCCACCGGGGAGCTGTTTTTT. This sequence encodes CASSLTSGGPTGELFF.

V gene TRBV7-3 combines with J gene TRBJ1-3, with D tentatively TRBD1 (5 bases). CDR1 and CDR2 from the germline V gene are SGHTA and FQGTGA. V gave up 5 bases and J gave up 4 bases, with 12 bases separating them. The CDR3 length is 14 residues. CDR3 DNA: TGTGCCAGCAGCCACGGGACCGAGGGAAACACCATATATTTT. Protein product: CASSHGTEGNTIYF.